The text below deals with one TCR beta chain. This clonotype was counted only a few times. No antigen is known for it. No per-base quality is available; no much larger clone lies one base away. To demonstrate the VDJtools post-analysis software, the study profiled TCR beta repertoires from the peripheral blood of some 13 young patients with multiple sclerosis. Multiple sclerosis patients were children and adolescents aged roughly 6 to 17 years. The method behind the library was PCR. Sequencing instrument: Illumina HiSeq 2500. Unique molecular identifiers were incorporated into TCR beta cDNA libraries to reduce PCR and sequencing biases. Per 1 to 10 million input T cells, some 500,000 cDNA molecules were obtained, such that each molecule approximated one T cell. Patient libraries were prepared and sequenced with the same protocol used for the earlier healthy control dataset. Within a given batch, samples were prepared together, multiplexed and sequenced on the same HiSeq lane. In the authors' own workflow: MIGEC handled the raw barcoded reads, throwing out single-read molecular identifier groups before consensus assembly and CDR3 extraction. VDJtools was used for post-analysis of the clonotype tables, with diversity normalized by down-sampling every dataset to the smallest sample size. In repertoire overlap clustering, CDR3 amino acid sequences, but not nucleotide sequences, were matched to correct batch-related cross-sample contamination. TCRdb reran the public reads through fastp at Q25 and MiXCR, keeping productive beta chains. Entries are consolidated by CDR3 protein sequence, retaining the most common genes and DNA. TCRdb, not the original authors, processed these V and J calls. For this sample there are about 620,000 distinct CDR3 sequences; around 44% appear just once. Jointly, the top ten make up under 2% of the sample.

The data were obtained in a study of post-analysis software for immune sequencing data (dated by TCRdb to between 2014 and 2017). Concerning the study at large: Recorded disease courses included relapsing-remitting, secondary progressive and progressive-relapsing multiple sclerosis, with some patients lacking subtype annotation. Patient repertoires were compared against 10 to 12 previously published healthy control repertoires from donors aged about 6 to 26 years. A subset of samples was prepared in parallel using single-end sample barcoding, then pooled and co-amplified after Illumina adapter ligation. Broad study findings and their caveats: Multiple sclerosis patients had significantly lower normalized Chao1 diversity than controls, a result that suggests substantial peripheral T-cell clonal expansion. The control group was slightly older than the multiple sclerosis patient group. A few TRBV segments, including TRBV5-6, TRBV5-1 and TRBV20-1, were significantly more frequent in patients than controls. Direct clustering with F measure showed strong co-clustering of samples prepared in the same batch, prompting a batch-effect correction.

The CDR3 holds 13 amino acids from the cysteine to the phenylalanine. The DNA shown is the 39-base CDR3, in frame from base 1. From a lookup of the germline V gene (reference sequence), CDR1 and CDR2 are SGHKS and YYEKEE. Relative to germline, V is 1 base shorter and J is 2 bases shorter, with 5 bases between their ends. The chain is made from TRBV5-5 and TRBJ2-3; confidence is insufficient to name the D gene. This sequence was found in a girl aged 10 to 17 with multiple sclerosis. What was sequenced was blood. The nucleotide sequence is TGTGCCAGCAGCTTGAGTTTCACAGATACGCAGTATTTT. Its coded protein is CASSLSFTDTQYF. The full variable domain, with segments outside the CDR3 supplied by the reference TRBV5-5 and TRBJ2-3 proteins, appears as DAGVTQSPTHLIKTRGQQVTLRCSPISGHKSVSWYQQVLGQGPQFIFQYYEKEERGRGNFPDRFSARQFPNYSSELNVNALLLGDSALYLCASSLSFTDTQYFGPGTRLTVL.